This TCR beta chain is drawn from a study of blood T cell repertoires in COVID-19. The wider study: The United States, Italy and Spain were the sources of the acute and convalescent COVID-19 samples. T cells, B-cell-depleted T cells, or PBMCs supplied cDNA or gDNA.

As originally analysed: Amplified reference gene primers provided the basis for estimating nucleated cell counts. Data came from immunoSEQ multiplex PCR; TCRdb stores just in-frame clones and leaves some out. From that table come the V and J calls and clone size; the DNA was used to work out D and trimming. The table lists about 260,000 clones, roughly 83% of them singletons. Per germline, CDR1 MNHEY and CDR2 SVGAGI. CDR3 length: 15 residues. V gave up 6 bases and J gave up 1 base, with 13 bases separating them. This TCR came from a man in his fifties or sixties who had recovered from COVID-19. The sequenced material came from peripheral blood. V gene TRBV6-5 combines with J gene TRBJ1-5, with unresolved D. The CDR3 DNA follows: TGTGCCAGCAGGGCGGCGGGGTGGAGCAATCAGCCCCAGCATTTT. Translated, it gives CASRAAGWSNQPQHF.